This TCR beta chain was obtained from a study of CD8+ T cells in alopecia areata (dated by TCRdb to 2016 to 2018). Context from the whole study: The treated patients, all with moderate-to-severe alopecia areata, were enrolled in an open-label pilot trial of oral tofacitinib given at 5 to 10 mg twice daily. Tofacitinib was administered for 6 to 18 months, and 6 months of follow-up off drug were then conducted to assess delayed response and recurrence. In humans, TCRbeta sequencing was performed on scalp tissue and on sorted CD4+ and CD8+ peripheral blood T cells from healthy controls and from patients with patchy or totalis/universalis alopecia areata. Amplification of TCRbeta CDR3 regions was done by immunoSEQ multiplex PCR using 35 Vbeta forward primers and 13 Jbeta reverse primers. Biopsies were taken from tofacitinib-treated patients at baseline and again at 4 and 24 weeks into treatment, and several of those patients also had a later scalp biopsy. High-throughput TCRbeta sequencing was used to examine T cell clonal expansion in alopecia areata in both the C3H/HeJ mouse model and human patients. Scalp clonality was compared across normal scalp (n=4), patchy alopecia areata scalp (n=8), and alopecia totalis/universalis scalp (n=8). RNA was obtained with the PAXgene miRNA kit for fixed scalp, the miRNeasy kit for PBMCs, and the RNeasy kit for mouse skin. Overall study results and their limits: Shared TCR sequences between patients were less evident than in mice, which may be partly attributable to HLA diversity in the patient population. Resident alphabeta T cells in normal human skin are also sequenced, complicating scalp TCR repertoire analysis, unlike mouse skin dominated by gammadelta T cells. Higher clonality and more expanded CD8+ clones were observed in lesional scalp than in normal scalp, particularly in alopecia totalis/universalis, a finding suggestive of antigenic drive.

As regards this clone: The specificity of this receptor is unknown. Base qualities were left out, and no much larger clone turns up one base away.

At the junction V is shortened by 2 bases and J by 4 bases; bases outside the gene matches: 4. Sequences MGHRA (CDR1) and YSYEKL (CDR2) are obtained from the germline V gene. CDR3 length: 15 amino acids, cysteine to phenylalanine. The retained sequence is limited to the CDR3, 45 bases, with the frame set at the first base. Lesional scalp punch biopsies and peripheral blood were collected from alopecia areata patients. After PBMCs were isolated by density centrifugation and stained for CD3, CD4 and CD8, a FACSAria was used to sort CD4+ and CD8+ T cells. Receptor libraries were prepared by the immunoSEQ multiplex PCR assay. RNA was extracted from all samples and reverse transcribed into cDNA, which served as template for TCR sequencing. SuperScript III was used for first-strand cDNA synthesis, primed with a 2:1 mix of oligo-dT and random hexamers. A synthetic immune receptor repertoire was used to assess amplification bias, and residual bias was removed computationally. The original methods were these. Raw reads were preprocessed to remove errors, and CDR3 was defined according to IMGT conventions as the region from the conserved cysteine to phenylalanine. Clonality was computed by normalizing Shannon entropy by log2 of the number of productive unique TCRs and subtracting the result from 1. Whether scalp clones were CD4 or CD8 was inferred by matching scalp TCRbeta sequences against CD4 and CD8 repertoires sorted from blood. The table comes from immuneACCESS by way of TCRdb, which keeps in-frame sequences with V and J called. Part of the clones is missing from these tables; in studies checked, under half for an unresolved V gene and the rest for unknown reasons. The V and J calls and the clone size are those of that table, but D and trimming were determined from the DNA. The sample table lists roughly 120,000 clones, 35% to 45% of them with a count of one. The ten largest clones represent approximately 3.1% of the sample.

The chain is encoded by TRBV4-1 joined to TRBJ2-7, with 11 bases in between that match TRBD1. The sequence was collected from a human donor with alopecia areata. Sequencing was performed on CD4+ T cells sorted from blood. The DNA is TGCGCCAGCAGCCAACGGACAGGGGGCGAGTACGAGCAGTACTTC. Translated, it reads CASSQRTGGEYEQYF.